This TCR beta chain was sequenced during a study of beta chain features in type 1 diabetes. Comment on this clone: The antigen is not known.

CDR1 and CDR2 (germline): MNHEY, SVGAGI. CDR3 length equals 14 residues. V was trimmed by 6 bases and J by 4 bases, leaving 15 bases between them. Whole-study findings and limits: Equally in patients and controls, shorter templates might have been favored by PCR.

Averaging around 120 mL, one heparinised blood draw was given by each donor. Sequencing targeted expressed TCRB transcripts, as all isolated RNA had been reverse transcribed. Regulatory, naive and central memory T cell samples averaged around 3.5 million reads. Generated by immunoSEQ multiplex PCR, the TCRdb table keeps only in-frame clones and is missing some. The sample yields about 900,000 clones, about a sixth seen once. This chain connects TRBV6-5 to TRBJ1-1; a possible D gene is TRBD1 (5 bases). The sample comprised naive CD4+ T cells from blood. The sequence was collected from a woman under 30 in good health. This chain's CDR3 is CASSRQIGGTEAFF. Written as DNA, the CDR3 is TGTGCCAGCAGCCGACAGATTGGTGGCACTGAAGCTTTCTTT.